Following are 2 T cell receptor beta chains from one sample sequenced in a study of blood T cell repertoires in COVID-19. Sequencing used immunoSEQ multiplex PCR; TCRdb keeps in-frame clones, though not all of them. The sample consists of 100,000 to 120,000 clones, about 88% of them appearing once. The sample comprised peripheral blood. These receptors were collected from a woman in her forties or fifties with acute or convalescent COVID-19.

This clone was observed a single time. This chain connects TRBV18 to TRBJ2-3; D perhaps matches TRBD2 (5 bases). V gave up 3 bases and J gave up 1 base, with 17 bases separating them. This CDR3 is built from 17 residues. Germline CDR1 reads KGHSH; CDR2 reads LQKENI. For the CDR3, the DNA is TGTGCCAGCTCACCTCTCCTAGCAATAGAGGGCACAGATACGCAGTATTTT. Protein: CASSPLLAIEGTDTQYF.

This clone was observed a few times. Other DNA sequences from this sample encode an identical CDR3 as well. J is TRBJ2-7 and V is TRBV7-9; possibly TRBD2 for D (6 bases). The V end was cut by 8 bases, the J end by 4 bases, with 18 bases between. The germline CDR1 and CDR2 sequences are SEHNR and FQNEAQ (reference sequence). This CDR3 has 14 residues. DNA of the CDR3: TGTGCCAGCTCGAGCAGTGGGAGGACTTACGAGCAGTACTTC. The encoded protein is CASSSSGRTYEQYF.